The rows below give T cell receptor beta chains drawn from one sample of a study of technical replicates of blood from several donors. Assay used: immunoSEQ multiplex PCR; TCRdb lists only in-frame clones, some missing. This table has some 91,000 clones, roughly 95% appearing once. The source material was T cells isolated from PBMCs. These receptors were taken from a human donor in good health. The CDR3 runs from the conserved cysteine through the conserved F or W. D genes are given only for firm matches. Only some rows state a clone size, as once, few, many or a class for expanded clones.

TGTGCCAGCAGCCCTCGCCGGGGGACTGTGAACACTGAAGCTTTCTTT	CASSPRRGTVNTEAFF	TRBJ1-1	TRBV11-2	-	-
TGTGCCAGCAGTCGCGACACTGCTATTAATGAAAAACTGTTTTTT	CASSRDTAINEKLFF	TRBJ1-4	TRBV6-4	-	-
TGTGCCAGCAGCCCACAGGGGAGGACTAGCGGGCGAGCTAGCACAGATACGCAGTATTTT	CASSPQGRTSGRASTDTQYF	TRBJ2-3	TRBV4-2	TRBD2	-
TGTGCCAGCAGCTTAGTCGAAGACAGGGGGGCCTACAATGAGCAGTTCTTC	CASSLVEDRGAYNEQFF	TRBJ2-1	TRBV13	TRBD1	-
TGTGCCAGCAGCTTGGAACTGCCTGGAAACACCATATATTTT	CASSLELPGNTIYF	TRBJ1-3	TRBV5-4	-	-
TGCAGCGCATGGGGGGGGAACACTGAAGCTTTCTTT	CSAWGGNTEAFF	TRBJ1-1	TRBV29-1	-	-
TGTGCCAGCGAAATTGGGGGGGGCCAAGAGACCCAGTACTTC	CASEIGGGQETQYF	TRBJ2-5	TRBV2	TRBD2	-
TGTGCCAGCAACCCGGGACTAGCTTACAATGAGCAGTTCTTC	CASNPGLAYNEQFF	TRBJ2-1	TRBV6-5	TRBD2	once
TGTGCCAGCAGTTTATTAGGGACAGAAGAAGAGCAGTTCTTC	CASSLLGTEEEQFF	TRBJ2-1	TRBV27	TRBD1	-
TGTGCCAGCAGCCCCGAAGCGGGGGGGCAAAAAGATACGCAGTATTTT	CASSPEAGGQKDTQYF	TRBJ2-3	TRBV9	TRBD2	-
TGTGCCAGCAGTCGACCGGGACAGAGGACCGAGCAGTACTTC	CASSRPGQRTEQYF	TRBJ2-7	TRBV6-5	TRBD1	-
TGCGCCAGCAGCACGCACCAGACAGGGAACTATGGCTACACCTTC	CASSTHQTGNYGYTF	TRBJ1-2	TRBV5-1	TRBD1	-
TGTGCCAGCAGTGGGGGACAGGGCCTCACAGATACGCAGTATTTT	CASSGGQGLTDTQYF	TRBJ2-3	TRBV6-1	TRBD1	-
TGTGCCAGCAGTCATGGACAGGGGGGGACTGAAGCTTTCTTT	CASSHGQGGTEAFF	TRBJ1-1	TRBV11-2	TRBD1	-
TGTGCCAGCAGTGAGGGACAGGGGAACACTGAAGCTTTCTTT	CASSEGQGNTEAFF	TRBJ1-1	TRBV6-1	TRBD1	once
TGCGCCAGCAGCCAAGGTTGGCTAGCGGATTACAATGAGCAGTTCTTC	CASSQGWLADYNEQFF	TRBJ2-1	TRBV4-1	TRBD2	-
TGTGCCAGCAGCGAGATACCGAACAATGAGCAGTTCTTC	CASSEIPNNEQFF	TRBJ2-1	TRBV7-2	-	-
TGTGCCAGCAGCGTAGGCCCGACAGACCCGGGCGAGCAGTACTTC	CASSVGPTDPGEQYF	TRBJ2-7	TRBV9	-	-
TGTGCCAGCAGTTCGAACCCATCGGTAGAGACCCAGTACTTC	CASSSNPSVETQYF	TRBJ2-5	TRBV6-1	-	-
TGTGCCAGCTCATACAAATTCGGGGGGGTGAACACTGAAGCTTTCTTT	CASSYKFGGVNTEAFF	TRBJ1-1	TRBV18	-	-
TGCGCCAGCAGCTCTGGGGCAGGGGGCAGCTACCAAGAGACCCAGTACTTC	CASSSGAGGSYQETQYF	TRBJ2-5	TRBV5-1	TRBD1	-
TGTGCCAGCAGCTTGCGGACAGAAAACACTGAAGCTTTCTTT	CASSLRTENTEAFF	TRBJ1-1	TRBV5-4	-	once
TGTGCCAGCAGCTTCCTAGCGGGAGGGCTTGACGAGCAGTACTTC	CASSFLAGGLDEQYF	TRBJ2-7	TRBV11-2	TRBD2	-
TGCAGCGTCTCATTAGCAGGGGGCCGCACAGATACGCAGTATTTT	CSVSLAGGRTDTQYF	TRBJ2-3	TRBV29-1	TRBD1	-
TGCGCCAGCAGTGAGTGGCTAGCGGGAGTGGACACAGATACGCAGTATTTT	CASSEWLAGVDTDTQYF	TRBJ2-3	TRBV10-2	TRBD2	-